The next 6 T cell receptor beta chains were all read from a single sample in a study of metastatic and nonmetastatic thyroid tumors. Through MiXCR, TCRdb re-clonotyped the PCR reads. Of about 16,000 clones listed, around 29% were seen once; the top ten hold 13%. All patients reached thyroid surgery having received no treatment beforehand. Sequencing used adjacent normal tissue. The receptors were gathered from a female donor with papillary thyroid cancer or a benign thyroid nodule (not recorded which). Some clones in this sample may be carry-over from other donors' samples.

This clone was recorded a few times. J is TRBJ2-2 and V is TRBV6-1; TRBD1 or TRBD2 may be the D gene (5 bases each). Germline assignment: CDR1 MNHNS and CDR2 SASEGT. This CDR3 spans 15 amino acids. V was shortened by 6 bases and J by 1 base, with 12 bases between the two germline ends. CDR3 region: CASRSGTENTGELFF. CDR3 nucleotides: TGTGCCAGCAGGTCCGGGACGGAGAACACCGGGGAGCTGTTTTTT.

The chain combines TRBV30 with TRBJ2-1, with D perhaps matching TRBD2 (6 bases). Trimming shortened V by 0 bases and J by 3 bases, and 24 bases separated the two germline ends. Germline values: CDR1 GTSNPN, CDR2 SVGIG (reference sequence). The CDR3 loop spans 19 amino acids. DNA for the CDR3: TGTGCCTGGAGTGTACCGGCGGGGACCCCCTTCCTGATCTACAATGAGCAGTTCTTC. Amino acid sequence: CAWSVPAGTPFLIYNEQFF.

For this clone: A junction boundary mismatches the germline segment, possibly from a read error. V is TRBV6-4 and J is TRBJ2-5; tentatively, D is TRBD2 (5 bases). Per the germline V gene, CDR1 is MRHNA and CDR2 is SNTAGT. The CDR3 covers 13 residues. The CDR3 nucleotides are TGTGCCAGAAGTACGATGGACTCGGAGAACCAGTACTTC. It encodes CARSTMDSENQYF.

This clone was seen ten or more times. The rearrangement joins TRBV15 to TRBJ2-3, with D perhaps matching TRBD2 (6 bases). In germline, CDR1 is LNHNV, CDR2 YYDKDF (reference sequence). The CDR3 consists of 17 residues. The germline V and J ends were trimmed by 4 bases and 4 bases, with 21 bases remaining between them. CDR3 protein: CATSTGRAAASADTQYF. The CDR3 nucleotides read TGTGCCACCAGCACCGGACGGGCTGCAGCTAGCGCAGATACGCAGTATTTT.

This clone occurred a few times. This sample includes further DNA sequences coding for the same CDR3. The chain recombines TRBV6-1 with TRBJ2-7; D may match TRBD1 or TRBD2 (5 bases each). Germline V CDR1 and CDR2: MNHNS, SASEGT. The CDR3 has 13 amino acids. V lost 2 bases and J lost 4, with 9 bases in between. CDR3 loop: CASSERGAYEQYF. CDR3 bases: TGTGCCAGCAGTGAACGGGGCGCTTACGAGCAGTACTTC.

This clone was counted only a few times. One end of the junction is discordant with germline, which a read error may explain. This chain links TRBV6-5 with TRBJ2-6; 7 bases fit TRBD1. This CDR3 region has 16 residues. The V gene's germline CDR1 is MNHEY and CDR2 SVGAGI. CDR3 protein: CASSVPDRAGANVLAF. The CDR3 nucleotides are TGTGCCAGCAGTGTACCCGACAGGGCTGGGGCCAACGTCCTGGCTTTC.